The rows below give T cell receptor beta chains drawn from one sample of a study of OX40 agonist ivuxolimab in advanced cancers. The table came from immunoSEQ multiplex PCR; TCRdb's copy has only in-frame clones and leaves some out. The sample holds 100,000 to 150,000 clones, 80% to 95% seen once. The starting material was CD4+ or CD8+ T cells sorted from blood, obtained in a trial of the OX40 agonist ivuxolimab. The receptors here all came from an adult with an advanced solid tumor such as melanoma, head and neck, liver or kidney cancer. The conserved cysteine and the conserved F or W are not part of the CDR3 here. The order of the fields is J gene, V gene, CDR3 length, CDR3 protein.

j_call: TRBJ1-2
v_call: TRBV18
cdr3_length: 14
cdr3_aa: ASSPNTRQGDDGYT

j_call: TRBJ2-2
v_call: TRBV27
cdr3_length: 18
cdr3_aa: ASSYHPPGLAGMNTGELF

j_call: TRBJ2-7
v_call: TRBV9
cdr3_length: 13
cdr3_aa: ASSFNPGSSYEQY

j_call: TRBJ1-1
v_call: TRBV7-3
cdr3_length: 12
cdr3_aa: ASSPDRVGTEAF

j_call: TRBJ1-5
v_call: TRBV4-3
cdr3_length: 14
cdr3_aa: ASSQEKGAGNQPQH

j_call: TRBJ2-1
v_call: TRBV7-6
cdr3_length: 16
cdr3_aa: ASSFTSGSWRSYNEQF

j_call: TRBJ2-5
v_call: TRBV27
cdr3_length: 12
cdr3_aa: ASRLRSLSGEQY

j_call: TRBJ2-2
v_call: TRBV2
cdr3_length: 13
cdr3_aa: ASSGGLAGTGELF

j_call: TRBJ1-4
v_call: TRBV15
cdr3_length: 13
cdr3_aa: ATSSPGALNEKLF

j_call: TRBJ2-6
v_call: TRBV28
cdr3_length: 11
cdr3_aa: ASSLSQGNVLT

j_call: TRBJ2-7
v_call: TRBV18
cdr3_length: 11
cdr3_aa: ASTGQGVDEQY

j_call: TRBJ2-2
v_call: TRBV6-1
cdr3_length: 9
cdr3_aa: AGQNPGELF

j_call: TRBJ2-5
v_call: TRBV9
cdr3_length: 14
cdr3_aa: ASTRAAGPYQETQY

j_call: TRBJ2-1
v_call: TRBV6-1
cdr3_length: 13
cdr3_aa: ASRETGGDYNEQF

j_call: TRBJ2-3
v_call: TRBV18
cdr3_length: 13
cdr3_aa: ASSPPERTRDTQY

j_call: TRBJ2-3
v_call: TRBV28
cdr3_length: 11
cdr3_aa: ASRTGVADTQY

j_call: TRBJ1-1
v_call: TRBV5-4
cdr3_length: 14
cdr3_aa: ASSLAQGAINTEAF

j_call: TRBJ1-3
v_call: TRBV28
cdr3_length: 11
cdr3_aa: ASIEILSNTIY

j_call: TRBJ1-5
v_call: TRBV28
cdr3_length: 14
cdr3_aa: ASSLTKGPLNQPQH

j_call: TRBJ1-4
v_call: TRBV7-9
cdr3_length: 13
cdr3_aa: ASSRRDRGNEKLF

j_call: TRBJ2-5
v_call: TRBV5-1
cdr3_length: 12
cdr3_aa: ASSLELWQETQY

j_call: TRBJ2-7
v_call: TRBV11-3
cdr3_length: 9
cdr3_aa: ASSLEYEQY

j_call: TRBJ2-2
v_call: TRBV18
cdr3_length: 12
cdr3_aa: ASSPQANTGELF

j_call: TRBJ2-7
v_call: TRBV27
cdr3_length: 11
cdr3_aa: ASSLYAGAEQY

j_call: TRBJ1-5
v_call: TRBV6-6
cdr3_length: 12
cdr3_aa: ASSPRQGRQPQH

j_call: TRBJ1-3
v_call: TRBV10-1
cdr3_length: 13
cdr3_aa: ASSEGSDSGNTIY

j_call: TRBJ2-7
v_call: TRBV18
cdr3_length: 11
cdr3_aa: ASSPGQRGEQY

j_call: TRBJ2-3
v_call: TRBV19
cdr3_length: 13
cdr3_aa: ASSMLGTTTDTQY

j_call: TRBJ2-7
v_call: TRBV28
cdr3_length: 15
cdr3_aa: ASSPYDVRTKSYEQY

j_call: TRBJ1-1
v_call: TRBV6-6
cdr3_length: 14
cdr3_aa: ASSYSGGGLNTEAF

j_call: TRBJ2-7
v_call: TRBV18
cdr3_length: 16
cdr3_aa: ASSPRDREVLGFYEQY

j_call: TRBJ1-4
v_call: TRBV6-5
cdr3_length: 13
cdr3_aa: ASSYSINPNEKLF

j_call: TRBJ2-5
v_call: TRBV5-1
cdr3_length: 15
cdr3_aa: ASSLGQGALAGETQY

j_call: TRBJ2-7
v_call: TRBV7-2
cdr3_length: 16
cdr3_aa: ASSPLGVGEGLSYEQY

j_call: TRBJ1-5
v_call: TRBV28
cdr3_length: 12
cdr3_aa: ASSLSYTNQPQH

j_call: TRBJ1-1
v_call: TRBV19
cdr3_length: 10
cdr3_aa: ASSLAGGRAF

j_call: TRBJ2-7
v_call: TRBV6-1
cdr3_length: 8
cdr3_aa: ASGPYEQY

j_call: TRBJ2-3
v_call: TRBV9
cdr3_length: 13
cdr3_aa: ASSVGGTGSSTQY

j_call: TRBJ2-5
v_call: TRBV9
cdr3_length: 12
cdr3_aa: ASSPSTGEETQY

j_call: TRBJ1-2
v_call: TRBV5-1
cdr3_length: 12
cdr3_aa: ASRQDRGMDGYT

j_call: TRBJ2-7
v_call: TRBV6-6
cdr3_length: 12
cdr3_aa: ASSHGTGVDEQY

j_call: TRBJ2-1
v_call: TRBV6-4
cdr3_length: 11
cdr3_aa: ASRPRGNGEQF

j_call: TRBJ1-6
v_call: TRBV6-5
cdr3_length: 12
cdr3_aa: ASRTLDPGAVLH

j_call: TRBJ2-1
v_call: TRBV12-5
cdr3_length: 12
cdr3_aa: ASGLGPEGGEQF

j_call: TRBJ2-7
v_call: TRBV28
cdr3_length: 12
cdr3_aa: ASLPGHSSYEQY

j_call: TRBJ2-7
v_call: TRBV7-3
cdr3_length: 13
cdr3_aa: ASSLVERDSYEQY

j_call: TRBJ1-3
v_call: TRBV5-1
cdr3_length: 12
cdr3_aa: ASSIDGSGNTIY

j_call: TRBJ2-7
v_call: TRBV14
cdr3_length: 12
cdr3_aa: ASSHLDRDGEQY

j_call: TRBJ2-1
v_call: TRBV2
cdr3_length: 12
cdr3_aa: ASREPGLAYEQF

j_call: TRBJ2-7
v_call: TRBV11-3
cdr3_length: 12
cdr3_aa: ASSLLDESYEQY

j_call: TRBJ2-7
v_call: TRBV28
cdr3_length: 11
cdr3_aa: ASRPGSPYEQY

j_call: TRBJ1-1
v_call: TRBV2
cdr3_length: 11
cdr3_aa: ASSLRRNTEAF

j_call: TRBJ2-1
v_call: TRBV7-2
cdr3_length: 13
cdr3_aa: ASSLDIVSYNEQF

j_call: TRBJ1-5
v_call: TRBV7-2
cdr3_length: 11
cdr3_aa: ASDGRDNQPQH

j_call: TRBJ2-5
v_call: TRBV5-1
cdr3_length: 13
cdr3_aa: ASSLAPRGGETQY